These 12 T cell receptor beta chains were all obtained from the same sample, sequenced in a study of control samples from healthy donors and cancer patients. Here immunoSEQ multiplex PCR was the method, and the copy in TCRdb shows in-frame clones only, minus some. The data hold 230,000 or so clones, with about 93% observed a single time. Sequenced sample: blood. The receptors here all came from a man aged 45-60 years in good health.

V and J are TRBV28 and TRBJ2-7, with 9 bases lining up with TRBD1. Germline trimming cut 2 bases from V and 6 bases from J; bases unmatched to any gene: 5. Germline loops: CDR1 MDHEN, CDR2 SYDVKM. The CDR3 extends over 14 amino acids. CDR3 sequence reads: CASSLTNRGREQYF. DNA for the CDR3: TGTGCCAGCAGTTTAACAAACAGGGGGCGCGAGCAGTACTTC.

The chain's CDR3 is CASARQRTSAGYTF. The CDR3 DNA reads TGTGCCAGTGCGCGACAACGGACCTCAGCTGGCTACACCTTC. This chain links TRBV19 with TRBJ1-2, with D hard to call. This CDR3 is built from 14 residues. The ends were cut back, 8 bases at V and 7 bases at J, with 20 bases in the middle. Germline V gives CDR1 LNHDA, CDR2 SQIVND (reference sequence).

This chain joins TRBV7-9 and TRBJ1-6; D might be TRBD1 (5 bases). Trimming stripped 5 bases from V and 4 bases from J, with 15 bases between. The germline V gene encodes CDR1 SEHNR and CDR2 FQNEAQ (reference sequence). This CDR3 is 16 amino acids long. CDR3 sequence: CASSVRVAAYNSPLHF. The CDR3, as DNA: TGTGCCAGCAGCGTCAGGGTGGCCGCGTATAATTCACCCCTCCACTTT.

The genes are TRBV27 and TRBJ1-1, with D tentatively TRBD1 (6 bases). The germline V gene has CDR1 MNHEY and CDR2 SMNVEV (reference sequence). Trimming took 2 bases from V and 1 from J, leaving 14 bases between them. The CDR3 covers 16 residues. CDR3: CASSLRDTRANTEAFF. The CDR3 region has the DNA TGTGCCAGCAGTTTAAGGGACACCAGGGCGAACACTGAAGCTTTCTTT.

V gene TRBV5-5 combines with J gene TRBJ1-1; no firm D call. The CDR3 sequence is 12 residues long. V was clipped by 0 bases and J by 11 bases, with 11 bases between them. Germline-derived CDR1 and CDR2 are SGHKS and YYEKEE (reference sequence). The CDR3 nucleotides are TGTGCCAGCAGCTTGGAGTCTCTCGGGGCTTTCTTT. The encoded protein is CASSLESLGAFF.

This clone was observed once. The CDR3 nucleotides read TGTGCCAGCAGTTACCGAGGTTCCGGGGGAGTTCGCTACACCTTC. This translates into CASSYRGSGGVRYTF. This chain uses TRBV6-5 with TRBJ1-2; D perhaps matches TRBD1 (5 bases). This CDR3 contains 15 residues. V was pared by 2 bases and J by 9 bases, with 19 bases between. Germline lookup yields CDR1 MNHEY and CDR2 SVGAGI.

The chain links TRBV2 to TRBJ1-2; TRBD1 matches at 8 bases. This CDR3 has 14 amino acids. The V gene end was trimmed by 3 bases and the J gene end by 2 bases; junction bases not matched to a gene: 2. The germline V gene encodes CDR1 SNHLY and CDR2 FYNNEI. CDR3 in DNA: TGTGCCAGCAGTGAGGGGGACAGGAACTATGGCTACACCTTC. The encoded protein is CASSEGDRNYGYTF.

This chain connects TRBV7-2 to TRBJ1-5, with 7 positions matching TRBD1. The germline V gene has CDR1 SGHTA and CDR2 FQGNSA. The CDR3 spans 14 residues. Trimming took 5 bases from V and 7 from J; bases not matched to a gene: 8. The CDR3 DNA is TGTGCCAGCAGCGGAAGGACAGGAGACCAGCCCCAGCATTTT. Encoded protein: CASSGRTGDQPQHF. The variable domain in full, with the rest retrieved from reference TRBV7-2 and TRBJ1-5, is GAGVSQSPSNKVTEKGKDVELRCDPISGHTALYWYRQSLGQGLEFLIYFQGNSAPDKSGLPSDRFSAERTGGSVSTLTIQRTQQEDSAVYLCASSGRTGDQPQHFGDGTRLSIL.

The V call is TRBV23-1, the J call TRBJ2-7; weak D call: TRBD2 (6 bases). TRBV23-1 counts as an open reading frame of uncertain function. Trimming took off 9 bases at V and 1 base at J, with 22 bases between the two ends. The CDR3 loop spans 16 amino acids. CDR3: CARKSGRGRCSYEQYV. In DNA form, the CDR3 reads TGCGCCAGAAAAAGCGGGCGGGGCCGGTGTTCCTACGAGCAGTACGTC.

The rearrangement links TRBV4-2 to TRBJ2-5; TRBD1 matches at 7 bases. This CDR3 region has 15 residues. Germline loops: CDR1 LGHNA, CDR2 YNFKEQ. The J segment lost 2 bases and the V segment lost 1 base, leaving 4 bases of the junction unmatched. The CDR3 DNA sequence: TGTGCCAGCAGCCAAGTGCTGGGACAGCAAGAGACCCAGTACTTC. Its protein product is CASSQVLGQQETQYF.

The chain employs TRBV2 and TRBJ1-5; TRBD1 might be the D (6 bases). Trimming pared 0 bases from V and 5 bases from J, leaving 20 bases between. Germline V gene lookup returns CDR1 SNHLY and CDR2 FYNNEI. This CDR3 has 18 residues. The CDR3, as DNA: TGTGCCAGCAGTGAAGCGCTTGGGACAAGGGGATCCGATCAGCCCCAGCATTTT. Its translation is CASSEALGTRGSDQPQHF.

The rearrangement uses TRBV28 and TRBJ1-2; D not certain. The germline V gene has CDR1 MDHEN and CDR2 SYDVKM. The CDR3 runs to 13 residues. Deletions cut 3 bases from V and 3 bases from J, with 8 bases between. The CDR3 DNA reads TGTGCCAGCAGTTTCCCAGGCTACTATGGCTACACCTTC. Protein: CASSFPGYYGYTF.